Below, 32 T cell receptor beta chains from the same sample are listed, as sequenced in a study of T cells in Graves' hyperthyroidism and ophthalmopathy. Amplification of TCR beta CDR3 regions used RNA as the template. HTBI primers drove first-round RT-PCR of the TCR CDR3. MiXCR, run by TCRdb on the multiplex PCR reads, gives a single entry per CDR3 protein. The table has about 210,000 distinct CDR3 sequences, approximately 17% seen once. The sequenced sample was blood. The receptors were gathered from a man in his fifties or sixties with Graves' hyperthyroidism.

A note on this clonotype: A much larger clone differs by one base, so this may be a read error. The J gene is TRBJ2-3, the V gene TRBV30; D is uncertain. V was clipped by 7 bases and J by 2 bases, with 10 bases between them. The CDR3 is 12 residues long. The germline V gene has CDR1 GTSNPN and CDR2 SVGIG (reference sequence). This CDR3 is CAYGRSTDTQYF. Written as DNA, the CDR3 is TGTGCCTACGGCAGATCCACAGATACGCAGTATTTT.

The chain has TRBV4-3 and TRBJ2-6; D uncertain. V gave up 3 bases and J gave up 0 bases, with 12 bases separating them. This CDR3 is 17 amino acids long. Germline CDR1 reads LGHNA; CDR2 reads YSLEER. The DNA of the CDR3 is TGCGCCAGCAGCCACGACTCGAGAGTCTCTGGGGCCAACGTCCTGACTTTC. It is translated as CASSHDSRVSGANVLTF.

With respect to this clonotype: A much larger clone lies a single base off, so this may be a read error. The gene calls are TRBV7-9 and TRBJ2-5; 9 positions agree with TRBD2. The J call may be faulty, since TRBJ2-1 better matches the DNA end. Per germline, CDR1 SEHNR and CDR2 FQNEAQ (reference sequence). This CDR3 is built from 13 residues. CDR3 nucleotide sequence: TGTGCCAGCGTAGCTAGCGGGACAGAGACCCAGTTCTTC. It specifies CASVASGTETQFF.

This clonotype occurred many times. The rearrangement uses TRBV5-1 and TRBJ1-6; D is unclear. Trimming took off 0 bases at V and 10 bases at J, with 14 bases between the two ends. Per the germline V gene, CDR1 is SGHRS and CDR2 is YFSETQ. This CDR3 contains 15 residues. Here the CDR3 reads CASSLATLKDSPLHF. In DNA, the CDR3 is TGCGCCAGCAGCTTGGCTACCTTGAAGGACTCACCCCTCCACTTT.

At least ten counts were recorded for this clonotype. This rearrangement joins TRBV6-5 to TRBJ2-3; D unclear. This CDR3 is 13 amino acids long. Per the germline V gene, CDR1 is MNHEY and CDR2 is SVGAGI. Deletions cut 2 bases from V and 3 bases from J, with 6 bases between. The DNA of the CDR3 is TGTGCCAGCAGTTACAGGGAAACAGATACGCAGTATTTT. Translating it yields CASSYRETDTQYF.

The chain carries TRBV11-2 and TRBJ2-7, with TRBD1 as a possible D gene (6 bases). Germline V gene sequence: CDR1 SGHAT, CDR2 FQNNGV. The CDR3 spans 13 residues. V lost 4 bases, J lost 3 bases, and 10 bases lay in between. The CDR3 spells CASSSNRDYEQYF. CDR3 nucleotide sequence: TGTGCCAGCAGCTCCAACAGGGACTACGAGCAGTACTTC.

This clonotype was picked up many times. The chain is built from TRBV29-1 and TRBJ2-1; the match to TRBD2 covers 10 bases. This CDR3 has 16 amino acids. J gave up 4 bases and V 5 bases, and 11 bases lay outside the gene matches. CDR1 and CDR2 from the germline V gene are SQVTM and ANQGSEA. CDR3 amino acids: CSVSPPAGGPYNEQFF. CDR3 sequence (DNA): TGCAGCGTTTCCCCTCCAGCGGGAGGGCCTTACAATGAGCAGTTCTTC.

This clonotype was found a few times. The J gene is TRBJ1-5, the V gene TRBV20-1, with unresolved D. Germline CDR1 is DFQATT and CDR2 is SNEGSKA (reference sequence). The V and J ends lost 3 bases and 0 bases respectively, with 6 bases between them. The CDR3 runs to 13 residues. CDR3 amino acids: CSASDHSNQPQHF. The CDR3 nucleotides read TGCAGTGCTAGCGACCATAGCAATCAGCCCCAGCATTTT.

This clonotype was picked up many times. The rearrangement links TRBV30 to TRBJ2-1; a weak D match, TRBD2 (5 bases). V shed 1 base and J shed 9 bases, with 10 bases lying between them. The CDR3 runs 12 residues. Per the germline V gene, CDR1 is GTSNPN and CDR2 is SVGIG (reference sequence). The CDR3 bases are TGTGCCTGGAGTGGGAGGTATGGTGAGCAGTTCTTC. Protein sequence: CAWSGRYGEQFF.

The V call is TRBV4-1, the J call TRBJ1-5, with a possible D match to TRBD1 (5 bases). Between the trimmed V and J ends, which lost 3 bases and 6 bases, there was a span of 6 bases. This CDR3 has 12 amino acids. The germline V gene encodes CDR1 MGHRA and CDR2 YSYEKL. This CDR3 is CASSQGTQPQHF. The DNA for the CDR3 is TGCGCCAGCAGCCAGGGGACTCAGCCCCAGCATTTT.

The CDR3 spells CASSVDSVAGELFF. DNA for the CDR3: TGTGCCAGCAGCGTAGATTCGGTGGCCGGGGAGCTGTTTTTT. This sequence joins TRBV9 and TRBJ2-2; D is unresolved. Germline V gives CDR1 SGDLS, CDR2 YYNGEE. Trimming removed 0 bases from V and 6 bases from J, with 9 bases in between. The CDR3 loop spans 14 amino acids. Full variable domain (missing parts from reference TRBV9 and TRBJ2-2): DSGVTQTPKHLITATGQRVTLRCSPRSGDLSVYWYQQSLDQGLQFLIQYYNGEERAKGNILERFSAQQFPDLHSELNLSSLELGDSALYFCASSVDSVAGELFFGEGSRLTVL.

Ten or more counts support this clonotype. The chain employs TRBV20-1 and TRBJ2-1; 10 bases match TRBD2. With 6 bases clipped from V and 6 bases from J, the junction kept 17 bases outside the gene matches. The CDR3 length is 17 residues. Germline V gene data show CDR1 as DFQATT and CDR2 as SNEGSKA (reference sequence). The CDR3 DNA reads TGCAGTGCCCCAGGGCGCGTTCCCAGCGGGAGGGCCAATGAGCAGTTCTTC. The encoded protein is CSAPGRVPSGRANEQFF.

The chain has TRBV6-6 and TRBJ2-6; D is perhaps TRBD1 (8 bases). The CDR3 is made up of 17 amino acids. Trimming removed 2 bases at V and 4 bases at J, with 15 bases between. Germline CDR1 and CDR2: MNHNY and SVGAGI (reference sequence). CDR3 protein: CASSYTGGGAGANVLTF. In DNA form, the CDR3 reads TGTGCCAGCAGTTACACAGGGGGAGGGGCCGGGGCCAACGTCCTGACTTTC.

This clonotype was seen at least ten times. The V and J genes are TRBV6-1 and TRBJ2-2; 8 nucleotides line up with TRBD2. The CDR3 extends over 16 amino acids. Germline CDR1 MNHNS, CDR2 SASEGT. V dropped 6 bases and J dropped 4; count of bases not matched to a gene: 10. Written as DNA, the CDR3 is TGTGCCAGCAGCCCGGGACTAGTCCTCTTCACCGGGGAGCTGTTTTTT. The encoded protein is CASSPGLVLFTGELFF.

This rearrangement joins TRBV4-3 to TRBJ2-1; a possible D gene is TRBD2 (5 bases). Germline lookup yields CDR1 LGHNA and CDR2 YSLEER. V was shortened by 4 bases and J by 7 bases, with 20 bases between the two germline ends. This CDR3 spans 16 amino acids. The CDR3 region has the DNA TGCGCCAGCAGCCGACCAGCGGAGAGCAAAGGAAATGAGCAGTTCTTC. Its translation is CASSRPAESKGNEQFF.

The rearrangement uses TRBV5-1 and TRBJ2-3; 7 bases line up with TRBD1. Germline CDR1 SGHRS, CDR2 YFSETQ. Trimming removed 4 bases from V and 4 bases from J; junction bases left unmatched: 6. This CDR3 has 14 amino acids. The CDR3 DNA is TGCGCCAGCAGCACAGCCCAGGGGGCAGATACGCAGTATTTT. Encoded protein: CASSTAQGADTQYF.

As regards this clonotype: The junction differs from germline at one of its ends, possibly a read error. V gene TRBV29-1 combines with J gene TRBJ1-2, with D unresolved. The CDR3 has 12 residues. CDR1 is SQVTM, CDR2 ANQGSEA, per germline. The CDR3 DNA follows: TGCAGCGTTGGGACCCGAAACTATGACTACACCTTC. Translation gives CSVGTRNYDYTF.

As regards this clonotype: The junction and the germline gene differ at one end; a read error may be behind it. This chain uses TRBV6-4 with TRBJ2-7, with D maybe TRBD2 (5 bases). The CDR3 totals 17 residues. Germline V gene data show CDR1 as MRHNA and CDR2 as SNTAGT. The CDR3 nucleotides are TGTGCCAGCCGTGACCTGGCGGGTGGTTATATCTCCTACGAGCAGTACTTC. It encodes CASRDLAGGYISYEQYF.

This clonotype has at least ten counts. The chain couples TRBV5-1 to TRBJ2-3; D may be TRBD1 (5 bases). The length of the CDR3 is 12 residues. Trimming removed 4 bases at V and 5 bases at J, with 8 bases between. Germline-derived CDR1 and CDR2 are SGHRS and YFSETQ. The DNA of the CDR3 is TGCGCCAGCAGCAGCCAGGGAGATACGCAGTATTTT. The encoded protein is CASSSQGDTQYF.

Ten or more counts support this clonotype. The chain employs TRBV5-1 and TRBJ2-5; D unclear. The V gene's germline CDR1 is SGHRS and CDR2 YFSETQ. V was trimmed by 6 bases and J by 8 bases, leaving 20 bases between them. This CDR3 has 14 residues. The DNA for the CDR3 is TGCGCCAGCATAATCGCAGAGCTTCGCGGAACCCAGTACTTC. Translating gives CASIIAELRGTQYF.

There are a few counts of this clonotype. J is TRBJ1-2 and V is TRBV10-1, with D perhaps matching TRBD1 (6 bases). The ends were cut back, 8 bases at V and 4 bases at J, with 14 bases in the middle. This CDR3 region has 13 residues. In germline, CDR1 is WNHNN, CDR2 SYGVQD (reference sequence). The CDR3 reads CASYRDTVYGYTF. Here the CDR3 DNA reads TGCGCCAGCTACAGGGATACGGTCTATGGCTACACCTTC.

Only one count was recorded for this clonotype. This chain uses TRBV2 with TRBJ2-1; either TRBD1 or TRBD2 may supply D (5 bases each). Looked up from germline, CDR1 is SNHLY and CDR2 is FYNNEI. Trimming left V 4 bases short and J 10 bases short, with 14 bases between. CDR3 length equals 13 residues. The CDR3 region has the DNA TGTGCCAGCAGTGGGGACCTCGCCCAAGAGCAGTTCTTC. Its translation is CASSGDLAQEQFF.

The V and J genes are TRBV18 and TRBJ2-4, with D possibly matching TRBD1 (5 bases). Per the germline V gene, CDR1 is KGHSH and CDR2 is LQKENI. The CDR3 sequence is 15 residues long. The V and J ends lost 1 base and 1 base respectively, with 8 bases between them. This CDR3 is CASSPLKGAKNIQYF. Here the CDR3 DNA reads TGTGCCAGCTCACCACTTAAGGGGGCCAAAAACATTCAGTACTTC. The whole variable domain, remainder taken from reference TRBV18 and TRBJ2-4, is NAGVMQNPRHLVRRRGQEARLRCSPMKGHSHVYWYRQLPEEGLKFMVYLQKENIIDESGMPKERFSAEFPKEGPSILRIQQVVRGDSAAYFCASSPLKGAKNIQYFGAGTRLSVL.

This clonotype came up many times. The gene calls are TRBV4-1 and TRBJ2-5; D not resolved. CDR1 and CDR2 from the germline V gene are MGHRA and YSYEKL. This CDR3 has 13 residues. The V and J ends lost 4 bases and 3 bases respectively, with 9 bases between them. CDR3 DNA: TGCGCCAGCAGCCGGTGGCAGAAAGAGACCCAGTACTTC. It encodes CASSRWQKETQYF.

This clonotype was observed at least ten times. The chain uses TRBV11-2 and TRBJ2-1, with 9 bases identical to TRBD2. This CDR3 has 15 amino acids. After removal of 5 bases from V and 3 bases from J, the junction contained 5 bases not matched to a gene. Germline V CDR1 and CDR2: SGHAT, FQNNGV. This CDR3 is CASSSGGNVYNEQFF. The CDR3 region has the DNA TGTGCCAGCAGCAGCGGGGGGAACGTCTACAATGAGCAGTTCTTC.

This chain links TRBV7-9 with TRBJ1-3; 8 bases are shared with TRBD1. With 1 base clipped from V and 1 base from J, the junction kept 3 bases outside the gene matches. Germline V gives CDR1 SEHNR, CDR2 FQNEAQ (reference sequence). The CDR3 length is 16 residues. CDR3 bases: TGTGCCAGCAGCTTAGAAAGGACAGGGTCTGGAAACACCATATATTTT. Translated: CASSLERTGSGNTIYF.

This clonotype appeared a few times. The genes are TRBV6-1 and TRBJ1-5; no clear D gene. The ends were cut back, 4 bases at V and 3 bases at J, with 13 bases in the middle. Looked up from germline, CDR1 is MNHNS and CDR2 is SASEGT. There are 15 residues in the CDR3. The CDR3 region has the DNA TGTGCCAGCAGTGGAAGATATGAGACCAATCAGCCCCAGCATTTT. Amino acids: CASSGRYETNQPQHF.

This clonotype occurred many times. The rearrangement uses TRBV5-1 and TRBJ1-1; possible D gene TRBD1, 5 bases. V shed 6 bases and J shed 1 base, with 10 bases lying between them. The CDR3 consists of 13 residues. CDR1 is SGHRS and CDR2 is YFSETQ in the germline V gene. The CDR3 protein is CASMLQGNTEAFF. CDR3 nucleotides: TGCGCCAGCATGCTTCAGGGGAACACTGAAGCTTTCTTT.

This clonotype has a handful of counts. The rearrangement uses TRBV20-1 and TRBJ2-6, with D perhaps TRBD1 (5 bases). The CDR3 is made up of 19 amino acids. CDR1 is DFQATT, CDR2 SNEGSKA, per germline (reference sequence). The ends were cut back, 0 bases at V and 0 bases at J, with 18 bases in the middle. CDR3 protein: CSARDWSPGRTSGANVLTF. Written as DNA, the CDR3 is TGCAGTGCTAGAGATTGGTCACCAGGGCGGACCTCTGGGGCCAACGTCCTGACTTTC.

This clonotype was recorded a few times. CDR3 region: CSASRGDISNQPQHF. In DNA, the CDR3 is TGCAGTGCTAGTAGGGGAGACATTAGTAATCAGCCCCAGCATTTT. The J gene is TRBJ1-5, the V gene TRBV20-1, with D tentatively TRBD1 (5 bases). This CDR3 has 15 amino acids. CDR1 is DFQATT and CDR2 is SNEGSKA in the germline V gene (reference sequence). Trimming took off 3 bases at V and 4 bases at J, with 16 bases between the two ends.

This clonotype has at least ten counts. The CDR3 is CASNQQMNTEAFF. In DNA, the CDR3 is TGTGCCAGCAACCAACAGATGAACACTGAAGCTTTCTTT. The chain is built from TRBV7-2 and TRBJ1-1; D is uncertain. The CDR3 totals 13 residues. Deletions cut 7 bases from V and 0 bases from J, with 9 bases between. Germline assignment: CDR1 SGHTA and CDR2 FQGNSA. The full variable domain, completed using reference TRBV7-2 and TRBJ1-1, is GAGVSQSPSNKVTEKGKDVELRCDPISGHTALYWYRQSLGQGLEFLIYFQGNSAPDKSGLPSDRFSAERTGGSVSTLTIQRTQQEDSAVYLCASNQQMNTEAFFGQGTRLTVV.

In its sample, this clonotype was seen many times. The chain has TRBV3-1 and TRBJ2-2; the match to TRBD2 covers 9 bases. V shed 1 base, J shed 5 bases, and the junction held 11 bases outside the gene matches. The CDR3 has 18 residues. Germline CDR1 reads LGHDT; CDR2 reads YNNKEL (reference sequence). The CDR3 nucleotides read TGTGCCAGCAGCCAAGGGTTAGCGGGGGCCAAAGGGACCGGGGAGCTGTTTTTT. This gives the protein CASSQGLAGAKGTGELFF.